This TCR beta chain was obtained from a study of T cell repertoires in cytomegalovirus infection. About the research overall: Public TCR beta signatures marked donors with CMV infection and the matching HLA.

TCRdb analysed the reads with MiXCR anew, one entry per CDR3 protein. Of more than 350,000 distinct CDR3 sequences detected, approximately 33% appear once; the ten largest clones hold about an eighth. Findings and caveats of the study: Cumulative public TCR beta family frequency identified CMV carriers with the relevant HLA. Dominant in the ex vivo response were TCR beta clonotypes restricted by HLA-C and specific for CMV.

V was pared by 2 bases and J by 1 base, with 12 bases between. In germline, CDR1 is SGHNT, CDR2 YYREEE (reference sequence). The CDR3 spans 15 residues. About this clonotype itself: What it recognizes is unknown.

The sample consisted of PBMCs. V gene TRBV5-4 combines with J gene TRBJ2-5; a weak D match, TRBD2 (6 bases). The sequence was collected from a human donor in good health (CMV status not recorded). Some clones in this sample may be carry-over from other donors' samples. The CDR3: CASSLPAGPQETQYF. CDR3 bases: TGTGCCAGCAGCTTACCCGCGGGACCCCAAGAGACCCAGTACTTC.